Below are 22 T cell receptor beta chains sequenced from a single sample in a study of cytomegalovirus exposure and HLA in healthy donors. PCR employed 60 Vbeta and 13 Jbeta primers. Measured with immunoSEQ multiplex PCR; TCRdb has only the in-frame clones, and not every one. This sample has about 120,000 clones, with about 10% found just once. Specimen: PBMCs. Receptors were obtained from a man aged 30 to 45 in good health and CMV-seronegative.

The chain couples TRBV10-3 to TRBJ2-1, with 7 bases lining up with TRBD2. This CDR3 is built from 18 residues. The V gene end was trimmed by 4 bases and the J gene end by 0 bases; junction bases not matched to a gene: 12. Germline values: CDR1 ENHRY, CDR2 SYGVKD. The CDR3 loop is CAISAHGGGRDSYNEQFF. CDR3 coding DNA: TGTGCCATCAGTGCTCACGGTGGCGGGAGAGACTCCTACAATGAGCAGTTCTTC.

CDR3 sequence: CASSPRGAGGPPTDTQYF. The DNA for the CDR3 is TGTGCCAGCAGCCCCCGGGGGGCGGGGGGCCCCCCCACAGATACGCAGTATTTT. The chain couples TRBV5-4 to TRBJ2-3; 8 positions agree with TRBD2. V lost 4 bases and J lost 2; bases outside the gene matches: 15. Germline V lookup: CDR1 SGHNT, CDR2 YYREEE (reference sequence). The CDR3 has 18 amino acids.

Remarks on this clone: An end of the junction does not agree with germline; a read error may underlie this. This sequence joins TRBV11-2 and TRBJ2-4; TRBD2 matches at 9 bases. Germline V gene sequence: CDR1 SGHAT, CDR2 FQNNGV. The CDR3 is 15 residues long. This chain's CDR3 is CASSLARGRAVTQTF. For the CDR3, the DNA is TGTGCCAGCAGCTTAGCTCGCGGGAGGGCCGTAACCCAAACTTTC.

This clone was detected only a few times. This sequence joins TRBV13 and TRBJ2-7; TRBD2 is a possible D gene (5 bases). V was shortened by 6 bases and J by 0 bases, with 9 bases between the two germline ends. CDR1 is PRHDT and CDR2 is FYEKMQ in the germline V gene (reference sequence). The CDR3 is 13 amino acids. The CDR3 is CASRRRDSYEQYF. CDR3 nucleotides: TGTGCCAGCAGACGCCGGGACTCCTACGAGCAGTACTTC.

The chain uses TRBV4-1 and TRBJ2-5; 7 positions match TRBD1. With V trimmed by 2 bases and J by 6 bases, 9 bases remained unmatched. Germline loops: CDR1 MGHRA, CDR2 YSYEKL. CDR3 length: 15 amino acids. CDR3 region: CASSQSGRQGKTQYF. The CDR3 bases are TGCGCCAGCAGCCAAAGCGGTAGACAGGGAAAGACCCAGTACTTC.

The table lists this clone with a few counts. The chain recombines TRBV10-1 with TRBJ2-7; TRBD2 aligns across 9 bases. Germline-derived CDR1 and CDR2 are WNHNN and SYGVQD (reference sequence). This CDR3 comprises 13 residues. V shed 2 bases and J 7 bases; nucleotides not matched to a gene: 3. In DNA form, the CDR3 reads TGCGCCAGCAGTGAGGCGCTAGCGGGGGAGCAGTACTTC. Its protein is CASSEALAGEQYF.

The V gene is TRBV4-2, the J gene TRBJ2-2, with TRBD2 identical over 10 bases. V shed 6 bases, J shed 6 bases, and the junction held 7 bases outside the gene matches. From germline, CDR1 is LGHNA and CDR2 YNFKEQ. This CDR3 region has 15 residues. The CDR3 protein is CASRRTGTSAGELFF. CDR3 nucleotide sequence: TGTGCCAGCAGAAGAACCGGGACTAGCGCCGGGGAGCTGTTTTTT.

V gene TRBV6-5 combines with J gene TRBJ1-3; possible D gene TRBD1, 6 bases. The CDR3 covers 14 residues. Trimming removed 5 bases from V and 0 bases from J, with 8 bases in between. Per germline, CDR1 MNHEY and CDR2 SVGAGI. The CDR3 DNA reads TGTGCCAGCAGTCAAGGGGGCTCTGGAAACACCATATATTTT. Translated, it gives CASSQGGSGNTIYF.

This clone was counted a few times. The chain links TRBV6-1 to TRBJ2-1, with TRBD2 matching over 13 bases. Germline V gene data show CDR1 as MNHNS and CDR2 as SASEGT. The CDR3 is made up of 17 amino acids. V was pared by 5 bases and J by 4 bases, with 8 bases of the junction left unmatched. The CDR3 protein is CASSQGLAGVGYNEQFF. The DNA for the CDR3 is TGTGCCAGCAGTCAAGGACTAGCGGGAGTCGGGTACAATGAGCAGTTCTTC.

This clone was seen only a few times. The rearrangement links TRBV19 to TRBJ1-2, with 9 bases matching TRBD1. This CDR3 contains 14 residues. The V segment lost 5 bases and the J segment 2 bases; nucleotides outside the gene matches: 3. Germline CDR1 is LNHDA and CDR2 is SQIVND (reference sequence). CDR3 amino acids: CASSLQGANYGYTF. The CDR3 DNA reads as TGTGCCAGTAGTTTACAGGGGGCGAACTATGGCTACACCTTC.

This clone has a handful of counts. The chain joins TRBV9 to TRBJ2-5, with a weak D call TRBD1 (6 bases). V lost 1 base, J lost 0 bases, and 7 bases lay in between. This CDR3 is 14 amino acids long. Germline CDR1 SGDLS, CDR2 YYNGEE. CDR3 sequence reads: CASSVQGYQETQYF. Written as DNA, the CDR3 is TGTGCCAGCAGCGTACAGGGGTACCAAGAGACCCAGTACTTC.

V usage is TRBV19 and J usage is TRBJ1-4; D perhaps matches TRBD1 (5 bases). The CDR3 is made up of 16 amino acids. Trimming stripped 4 bases from V and 0 bases from J, with 12 bases between. The germline gives CDR1 LNHDA, CDR2 SQIVND (reference sequence). CDR3 nucleotide sequence: TGTGCCAGTAGTAGGAAAGGGGCCGCAACTAATGAAAAACTGTTTTTT. Encoded protein: CASSRKGAATNEKLFF.

The chain combines TRBV9 with TRBJ2-2, with TRBD2 as a possible D gene (6 bases). The CDR3 has 17 residues. Trimming shortened V by 0 bases and J by 0 bases, and 12 bases separated the two germline ends. Germline lookup yields CDR1 SGDLS and CDR2 YYNGEE. The CDR3 loop is CASSVEGRLANTGELFF. The CDR3 DNA follows: TGTGCCAGCAGCGTAGAGGGAAGACTAGCGAACACCGGGGAGCTGTTTTTT.

A word on this clone: This is likely a read error, given that the CDR3 carries no conserved phenylalanine or tryptophan at its end. CDR3 coding DNA: TGTGCCAGCAGTTTTAGACAGGGGCATCAGCCCCAGCATGTT. Its translation is CASSFRQGHQPQHV. The V call is TRBV28, the J call TRBJ1-5; TRBD1 agrees at 8 bases. The trim removed 3 bases at V and 5 bases at J, leaving 3 bases unmatched. This CDR3 spans 14 amino acids. Germline V gives CDR1 MDHEN, CDR2 SYDVKM.

This clone was seen a handful of times. The V call is TRBV5-4, the J call TRBJ2-7; a possible D gene is TRBD2 (5 bases). Trimming removed 3 bases from V and 0 bases from J, with 10 bases in between. Germline values: CDR1 SGHNT, CDR2 YYREEE (reference sequence). This CDR3 is 14 amino acids long. The CDR3 protein is CASSSGLNSYEQYF. In DNA, the CDR3 is TGTGCCAGCAGCTCAGGACTGAACTCCTACGAGCAGTACTTC.

This clone came up a few times. The CDR3 DNA reads TGTGCCAGTCCACCGGATCAGCCCCAGCATTTT. It translates to CASPPDQPQHF. The rearrangement joins TRBV6-1 to TRBJ1-5; D is uncertain. The V end lost 9 bases, the J end lost 5 bases, and 8 bases lay between the germline ends. Germline V gives CDR1 MNHNS, CDR2 SASEGT. CDR3 length: 11 amino acids.

CDR3 amino acids: CASSHPGQKGTQYF. CDR3 sequence (DNA): TGTGCCAGCAGTCACCCGGGACAGAAAGGGACCCAGTACTTC. The chain joins TRBV27 to TRBJ2-5; TRBD1 agrees at 7 bases. CDR3 size: 14 residues. The ends lost 5 bases at V and 7 bases at J; junction bases unmatched: 10. CDR1 MNHEY and CDR2 SMNVEV come from the germline V gene (reference sequence).

Only a few counts were recorded for this clone. The chain has TRBV15 and TRBJ2-7; D perhaps matches TRBD2 (6 bases). V gave up 3 bases and J gave up 2 bases, with 11 bases separating them. Germline V gene lookup returns CDR1 LNHNV and CDR2 YYDKDF (reference sequence). CDR3 length equals 14 residues. The CDR3 nucleotides read TGTGCCACCAGCAGGGGGGGAATAGCCTACGAGCAGTACTTC. Its translation: CATSRGGIAYEQYF.

The CDR3 sequence is CASSLMLAGGSSTDTQYF. DNA for the CDR3: TGCGCCAGCAGCTTGATGCTAGCGGGAGGATCTAGCACAGATACGCAGTATTTT. The V call is TRBV5-1, the J call TRBJ2-3; TRBD2 aligns across 11 bases. Germline V gene lookup returns CDR1 SGHRS and CDR2 YFSETQ. This CDR3 is 18 amino acids long. The V segment lost 1 base and the J segment 0 bases; nucleotides outside the gene matches: 7.

Only a few counts were recorded for this clone. This chain uses TRBV4-1 with TRBJ2-5; 10 nucleotides align to TRBD1. The V gene's germline CDR1 is MGHRA and CDR2 YSYEKL. The CDR3 runs to 15 residues. With 0 bases clipped from V and 3 bases from J, the junction kept 1 base outside the gene matches. The chain's CDR3 is CASSQDGTGEETQYF. The CDR3 DNA reads TGCGCCAGCAGCCAAGACGGGACAGGGGAAGAGACCCAGTACTTC.

The V and J genes are TRBV7-2 and TRBJ1-5; no clear D. V shed 1 base and J shed 5 bases, with 6 bases lying between them. Germline values: CDR1 SGHTA, CDR2 FQGNSA. This CDR3 has 13 amino acids. In nucleotides, the CDR3 is TGTGCCAGCAGCTTAGACATCTATCAGCCCCAGCATTTT. Amino acid sequence: CASSLDIYQPQHF. Full variable domain (rest looked up from reference TRBV7-2 and TRBJ1-5): GAGVSQSPSNKVTEKGKDVELRCDPISGHTALYWYRQSLGQGLEFLIYFQGNSAPDKSGLPSDRFSAERTGGSVSTLTIQRTQQEDSAVYLCASSLDIYQPQHFGDGTRLSIL.

The rearrangement links TRBV7-8 to TRBJ1-1; TRBD1 is a possible D gene (6 bases). Germline V gene sequence: CDR1 SGHVS, CDR2 FQNEAQ. The CDR3 is 16 amino acids. The V end lost 0 bases, the J end lost 5 bases, and 16 bases lay between the germline ends. The CDR3: CASSLAQYRARTEAFF. The CDR3, as DNA: TGTGCCAGCAGCTTAGCGCAATACAGGGCACGGACTGAAGCTTTCTTT.